These T cell receptor beta chains were read from a single sample in a study of blood T cells in healthy people across ages. TCRdb analysed the 5' RACE reads with MiXCR anew, one entry per CDR3 protein. Altogether roughly 930,000 distinct CDR3 sequences are present, around 46% being singletons, with the ten largest covering around an eighth. Material: blood. The source is a man aged 25-45 years in good health. Each CDR3 is given with its conserved first and last residue. Each record gives: D gene, V gene, clone size, J gene, CDR3 protein, CDR3 DNA. The D gene is left open where the match is weak. Size values are once, few and many counts, or a class for expanded clones, and some rows have none.

.	TRBV28	.	TRBJ1-2	CASSLRASQGYTF	TGTGCCAGCAGTTTGCGTGCTAGTCAGGGCTACACCTTC
TRBD1	TRBV7-2	.	TRBJ1-2	CASSIIDRVYGYTF	TGTGCCAGCAGCATTATAGACAGGGTTTATGGCTACACCTTC
TRBD2	TRBV5-1	.	TRBJ2-3	CASRPSGDTTDTQYF	TGCGCCAGCAGACCTAGCGGGGATACCACAGATACGCAGTATTTT
TRBD2	TRBV6-2/TRBV6-3	.	TRBJ2-3	CASIHGTSVNTQYF	TGTGCCAGCATCCATGGGACTAGTGTAAATACGCAGTATTTT
TRBD2	TRBV9	.	TRBJ2-5	CASSTGLSETQYF	TGTGCCAGCAGCACGGGACTATCAGAGACCCAGTACTTC
TRBD2	TRBV25-1	.	TRBJ2-4	CASRTSGEGIQYF	TGTGCCAGCAGAACTAGCGGGGAAGGCATTCAGTACTTC
TRBD1	TRBV11-2	.	TRBJ2-1	CASSSTGEWGNEQFF	TGTGCCAGCAGCTCTACAGGGGAGTGGGGCAATGAGCAGTTCTTC
TRBD2	TRBV12-3/TRBV12-4	.	TRBJ2-5	CASSIASGQETQYF	TGTGCCAGCAGCATAGCTAGCGGGCAAGAGACCCAGTACTTC
TRBD1	TRBV7-9	.	TRBJ1-2	CASSLSGTAHGYTF	TGTGCCAGCAGCTTATCGGGGACAGCCCATGGCTACACCTTC
.	TRBV21-1	few	TRBJ1-6	CASSKARGENSPLHF	TGTGCCAGCAGCAAAGCGCGGGGGGAGAATTCACCCCTCCACTTT
.	TRBV11-1	once	TRBJ2-5	CASSLSSRDETQYF	TGTGCCAGCAGCTTAAGCTCCAGGGATGAGACCCAGTACTTC
TRBD1	TRBV20-1	few	TRBJ2-1	CSANRDRNNEQFF	TGCAGTGCCAATAGGGACAGGAACAATGAGCAGTTCTTC
TRBD1	TRBV2	few	TRBJ2-3	CASRRTGGVDTQYF	TGTGCCAGCAGACGTACAGGGGGCGTAGATACGCAGTATTTT
.	TRBV20-1	.	TRBJ1-2	CSARDGGQRLYGYTF	TGCAGTGCTAGAGATGGAGGACAGAGATTATATGGCTACACCTTC
.	TRBV29-1	.	TRBJ1-2	CSVERGNEYGYTF	TGCAGCGTTGAAAGGGGAAATGAATATGGCTACACCTTC
.	TRBV29-1	few	TRBJ2-7	CSAEANRYEQYF	TGCAGCGCAGAAGCGAACCGATACGAGCAGTACTTC
.	TRBV5-6	.	TRBJ2-7	CASSLASQPLAYEQYF	TGTGCCAGCAGCTTGGCGTCCCAGCCTTTAGCCTACGAGCAGTACTTC
.	TRBV12-3/TRBV12-4	few	TRBJ2-7	CASSLSGNNYEQYF	TGTGCCAGCAGTTTATCAGGCAACAACTACGAGCAGTACTTC
.	TRBV3-1	.	TRBJ1-6	CASSQGQERSPLHF	TGTGCCAGCAGCCAAGGACAGGAACGCTCACCCCTCCACTTT
TRBD2	TRBV6-5	.	TRBJ2-1	CASSYAGLAGGSSYNEQFF	TGTGCCAGCAGTTACGCCGGACTAGCGGGGGGGAGCTCCTACAATGAGCAGTTCTTC
TRBD2	TRBV29-1	.	TRBJ2-5	CSAATSGGARETQYF	TGCAGCGCCGCGACTAGCGGGGGGGCAAGGGAGACCCAGTACTTC
.	TRBV29-1	.	TRBJ2-1	CSVGGGVRTVQFF	TGCAGCGTTGGAGGAGGTGTGCGGACTGTACAGTTCTTC
.	TRBV28	.	TRBJ2-1	CASSKGMTYNEQFF	TGTGCCAGCAGTAAGGGGATGACCTACAATGAGCAGTTCTTC
.	TRBV30	few	TRBJ2-7	CAWSVATTYEQYF	TGTGCCTGGAGTGTAGCCACAACCTACGAGCAGTACTTC
TRBD2	TRBV20-1	.	TRBJ2-7	CSALTSGASYEQYF	TGCAGTGCACTTACTAGCGGGGCTTCCTACGAGCAGTACTTC
.	TRBV7-2	.	TRBJ2-7	CASSLEWGSSYEQYF	TGTGCCAGCAGCTTAGAGTGGGGTAGCTCCTACGAGCAGTACTTC